Following are 5 T cell receptor beta chains from one sample sequenced in a study of blood T cell repertoires in COVID-19 (dated by TCRdb to the early 2020s). Preparation of the library involved the immunoSEQ multiplex PCR assay. Entries here come from immuneACCESS through TCRdb and include only in-frame sequences with V and J called. Some clones fail to appear in such tables; in the studies checked, an unresolved V gene covers under half of the shortfall, and the cause of the remainder is unknown. The sample has 150,000 to 200,000 clones on record, around 83% of them singletons. The biggest ten clones account for around 23% of the sample. The sequenced material came from PBMCs or T cells enriched from blood (not recorded which). These TCRs come from a woman in her thirties or forties in a cohort exposed to, infected with or recovered from COVID-19 (not recorded which).

J is TRBJ1-1 and V is TRBV19, with TRBD1 matching 8 bases. The ends lost 6 bases at V and 8 bases at J; junction bases unmatched: 8. Germline V gene data show CDR1 as LNHDA and CDR2 as SQIVND (reference sequence). The CDR3 spans 13 residues. The CDR3 loop is CASSPHRGNEAFF. CDR3 bases: TGTGCCAGTAGCCCCCACAGGGGGAACGAAGCTTTCTTT.

This clone was seen once. The rearrangement uses TRBV5-4 and TRBJ1-1; no clear D gene. The CDR3 has 12 amino acids. Trimming pared 1 base from V and 5 bases from J, leaving 6 bases between. CDR1 SGHNT and CDR2 YYREEE come from the germline V gene (reference sequence). Here the CDR3 DNA reads TGTGCCAGCAGCTTGAGCAAGACTGAAGCTTTCTTT. This encodes CASSLSKTEAFF.

The rearrangement links TRBV9 to TRBJ2-7; D is perhaps TRBD2 (6 bases). This CDR3 contains 15 residues. V gave up 0 bases and J gave up 0 bases, with 10 bases separating them. In germline, CDR1 is SGDLS, CDR2 YYNGEE. CDR3 protein: CASSVGREVSYEQYF. CDR3 in DNA: TGTGCCAGCAGCGTAGGCAGGGAGGTCTCCTACGAGCAGTACTTC.

V and J are TRBV28 and TRBJ1-2; D might be TRBD1 (6 bases). The V and J ends lost 1 base and 0 bases respectively, with 12 bases between them. CDR1 MDHEN and CDR2 SYDVKM come from the germline V gene. This CDR3 spans 16 amino acids. This CDR3 reads CASSLFRGYTNYGYTF. CDR3 nucleotide sequence: TGTGCCAGCAGTTTATTCAGGGGTTATACTAACTATGGCTACACCTTC.

The V call is TRBV5-1, the J call TRBJ1-6; weak D call: TRBD1 (6 bases). V lost 0 bases, J lost 6 bases, and 7 bases lay in between. Germline CDR1 is SGHRS and CDR2 is YFSETQ. The CDR3 is made up of 14 amino acids. The CDR3 loop reads CASSLGDINSPLHF. The CDR3 coding sequence is TGCGCCAGCAGCTTGGGGGACATTAATTCACCCCTCCACTTT.